The sequence of this TCR beta chain was determined in a study of T cell responses to AZD1222 COVID-19 vaccine. General study findings and limits: In all cases, repertoires were sampled only after the peak T cell response.

Points on this clone: The antigen is unknown. It is unclear where the CDR3 begins or ends on the DNA, so no DNA is shown, and the CDR3 is as TCRdb lists it.

Sequencing was performed with immunoSEQ multiplex PCR; in TCRdb, only in-frame clones are kept and a portion is missing. The top ten hold about 4.8% of the sample, which has more than 80,000 clones, 85% to 90% seen once. The CDR3 spans 17 amino acids, including both terminal residues. CDR1 and CDR2 (germline): KGHDR, SFDVKD. The sequencing used peripheral blood, collected on day 0 of AZD1222 vaccination. The TCR originated in an adult in good health. The genes are TRBV24-1 and TRBJ2-1; no check of the table's D call, TRBD2, against the DNA was made. The chain's CDR3 is CATSDLGTGLAGGTQFF.